This T cell receptor beta chain came from a study of regulatory T cells in long-lasting Graves disease. Study results and limitations: Persistent patients shared some 2,500 public clonotypes among themselves. Newly diagnosed patients shared fewer, at more than 850.

Time point denoted: newly diagnosed GD, antithyroid drugs for less than 3 months. After RNA was extracted from PBMCs, the TCR library was made from it. Germline V gene sequence: CDR1 SGHDT, CDR2 YYEEEE. Trimming cost V 0 bases and J 3 bases, with 10 bases left between them. This CDR3 spans 14 amino acids. In its sample, this clonotype was seen many times. Its antigen is as yet unknown. Construction of TCR beta libraries relied on iRepertoire HTBI primers and on Arm-PCR targeting CDR3 regions. TCRdb ran MiXCR on the multiplex PCR reads and lists one entry per CDR3 protein. This repertoire shows some 220,000 distinct CDR3 sequences, less than 20% found once; its top ten account for approximately 12%. This same sample was also part of a study on T cells in Graves' hyperthyroidism and ophthalmopathy.

This rearrangement joins TRBV5-6 to TRBJ2-7; weak D call: TRBD1 (5 bases). Specimen: peripheral blood mononuclear cells (PBMCs), collected at new diagnosis, from a patient treated with antithyroid drugs. The clonotype originates from a woman aged 25 to 39 with Graves disease. CDR3 coding DNA: TGTGCCAGCAGCTTGGACGACAGTTACTACGAGCAGTACTTC. Translating it yields CASSLDDSYYEQYF.